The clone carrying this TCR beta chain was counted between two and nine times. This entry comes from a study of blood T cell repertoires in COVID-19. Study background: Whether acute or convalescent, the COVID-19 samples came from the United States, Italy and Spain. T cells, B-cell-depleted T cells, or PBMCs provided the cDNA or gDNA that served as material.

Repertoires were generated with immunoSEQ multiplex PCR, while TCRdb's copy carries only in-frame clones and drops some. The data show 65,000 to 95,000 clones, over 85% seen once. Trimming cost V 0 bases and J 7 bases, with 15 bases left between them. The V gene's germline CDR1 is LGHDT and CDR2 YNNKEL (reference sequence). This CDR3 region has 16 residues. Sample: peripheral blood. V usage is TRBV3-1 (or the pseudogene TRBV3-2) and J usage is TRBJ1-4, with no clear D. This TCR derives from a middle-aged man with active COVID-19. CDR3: CASSQDNWSGFEKLFF. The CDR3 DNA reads TGTGCCAGCAGCCAAGATAATTGGAGTGGATTTGAAAAACTGTTTTTT.